This TCR beta chain derives from a study of cytomegalovirus exposure and HLA in healthy donors. The germline V gene has CDR1 GTSNPN and CDR2 SVGIG (reference sequence). Losses at the gene ends were 3 bases for V and 2 bases for J; bases not matched to a gene: 1. This CDR3 contains 14 residues. In the PCR, 60 Vbeta and 13 Jbeta primers were used. Clones were sequenced by immunoSEQ multiplex PCR, and TCRdb holds only the in-frame ones, with some missing. The data hold about 82,000 clones, with about 70% observed a single time. The source of this sequence is a woman in her 50s in good health and CMV-seropositive. The rearrangement joins TRBV30 to TRBJ1-5; 10 nucleotides align to TRBD1. Sequenced: PBMCs. The CDR3 nucleotides read TGTGCCTGGAGCGGACAGGGGGGCAATCAGCCCCAGCATTTT. Its translation is CAWSGQGGNQPQHF.